The clone carrying this T cell receptor beta chain was detected once. Clones were sequenced by immunoSEQ multiplex PCR, and TCRdb holds only the in-frame ones, with some missing. The repertoire includes about 20,000 clones, about two thirds of them detected once, and roughly 22% sits in the top ten. The source of the sample is a study of sequential checkpoint blockade in melanoma. Study in general: First-line arms were nivolumab then ipilimumab, or the reverse, randomized 1:1.

As for treatment: randomized to nivolumab then ipilimumab (arm A) or the reverse (arm B). No patient had prior DNA-damaging chemotherapy. V was cut by 3 bases and J by 3 bases, with 12 bases left in between. CDR3 length: 14 residues. Germline V CDR1 and CDR2: SGHRS, YFSETQ. The chain links TRBV5-1 to TRBJ1-1; D is ambiguous. The clonotype was recovered from a human donor with melanoma. Sequenced here: CD8+ T cells sorted from blood (inferred from file names), sampled from a patient given nivolumab and ipilimumab in sequence. CDR3 coding DNA: TGCGCCAGCAGCTCGGCTGGCGGTTACACTGAAGCTTTCTTT. Encoded protein: CASSSAGGYTEAFF. Using reference TRBV5-1 and TRBJ1-1 for the parts outside the CDR3, the full variable domain is KAGVTQTPRYLIKTRGQQVTLSCSPISGHRSVSWYQQTPGQGLQFLFEYFSETQRNKGNFPGRFSGRQFSNSRSEMNVSTLELGDSALYLCASSSAGGYTEAFFGQGTRLTVV.